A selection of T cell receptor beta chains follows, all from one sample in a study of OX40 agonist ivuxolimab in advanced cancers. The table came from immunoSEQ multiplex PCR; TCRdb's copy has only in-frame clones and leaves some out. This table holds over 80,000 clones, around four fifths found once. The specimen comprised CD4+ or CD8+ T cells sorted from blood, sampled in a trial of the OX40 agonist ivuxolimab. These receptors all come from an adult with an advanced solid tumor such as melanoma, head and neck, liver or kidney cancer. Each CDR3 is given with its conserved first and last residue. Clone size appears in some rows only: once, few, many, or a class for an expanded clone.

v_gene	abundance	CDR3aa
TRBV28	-	CASSQAGGRQPQHF
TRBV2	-	CASTRAGVMAQYF
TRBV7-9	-	CASSWDARGDYGYTF
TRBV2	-	CASSGQGSAGELFF
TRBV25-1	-	CASSGLDRRMEQYF
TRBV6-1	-	CASSDPGLLTGELFF
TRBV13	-	CASSRGRGYEQYF
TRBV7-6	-	CASSSGTALSAIYGYTF
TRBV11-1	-	CASSPRAGGVTEAFF
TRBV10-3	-	CAIRPQGGDEQYF
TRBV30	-	CAWAGGPGNIQYF
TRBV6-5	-	CASSYSGATYNEQFF
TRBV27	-	CASSLRQGGEKLFF
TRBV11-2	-	CASSLNTGVETQYF
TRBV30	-	CAWSVTERRGYTF
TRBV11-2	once	CASSLPQGRTGANVLTF
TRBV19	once	CASSIWGQGYNEQFF
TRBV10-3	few	CAIRDATGSGYTF
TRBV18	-	CASSSTSARSYEQYF
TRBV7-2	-	CASSLSRQTSNYGYTF
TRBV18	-	CASSPNQQGAGTKNIQYF
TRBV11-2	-	CASSLEVNSPLHF
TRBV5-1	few	CASSLDPGVETQYF
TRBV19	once	CASSPPNNYEQYF
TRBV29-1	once	CSVEGRSGGEKTQYF